Below, 6 T cell receptor beta chains from the same sample are listed, as sequenced in a study of cytomegalovirus exposure and HLA in healthy donors. PCR was performed using 60 Vbeta and 13 Jbeta primers. Assay: immunoSEQ multiplex PCR; the TCRdb copy retains only in-frame clones and omits some. Of approximately 170,000 clones detected, roughly 79% appear once; the ten largest clones hold 1.5% to 1.8%. Sequencing was performed on PBMCs. Receptor source: a man aged 40-50 years in good health and CMV-seronegative.

Points on this clone: The junction does not match germline at one end; this may be a read error. The chain uses TRBV15 and TRBJ2-4, with D possibly being TRBD2 (5 bases). The CDR3 length is 15 residues. CDR1 and CDR2 (germline): LNHNV, YYDKDF (reference sequence). The CDR3 spells CATSREDLAKNSQYF. The CDR3 nucleotides are TGTGCCACCAGCAGGGAGGACCTTGCCAAAAACAGTCAGTACTTC.

The chain carries TRBV7-2 and TRBJ1-5; D might be TRBD1 (5 bases). CDR1 and CDR2 from the germline V gene are SGHTA and FQGNSA. The V end was cut by 5 bases, the J end by 0 bases, with 14 bases between. This CDR3 has 16 amino acids. CDR3 amino acids: CASSPDSAYSNQPQHF. The CDR3 DNA sequence: TGTGCCAGCAGCCCTGACAGCGCCTATAGCAATCAGCCCCAGCATTTT. The full variable domain, in which reference TRBV7-2 and TRBJ1-5 provide the parts outside the CDR3, is GAGVSQSPSNKVTEKGKDVELRCDPISGHTALYWYRQSLGQGLEFLIYFQGNSAPDKSGLPSDRFSAERTGGSVSTLTIQRTQQEDSAVYLCASSPDSAYSNQPQHFGDGTRLSIL.

This chain uses TRBV19 with TRBJ2-5; D possibly corresponds to TRBD1 (5 bases). The CDR3 length is 13 residues. Germline V lookup: CDR1 LNHDA, CDR2 SQIVND (reference sequence). The V gene lost 0 bases and the J gene lost 4 bases, with 6 bases spanning the gap. CDR3 DNA sequence: TGTGCCAGTAGTATAGATAGGGGAGAGACCCAGTACTTC. This encodes CASSIDRGETQYF.

In this sample, this clone turned up a few times. This chain joins TRBV7-2 and TRBJ1-1; TRBD1 might be the D (5 bases). V gave up 1 base and J gave up 6 bases, with 18 bases separating them. The CDR3 covers 16 residues. Germline CDR1 SGHTA, CDR2 FQGNSA. In DNA form, the CDR3 reads TGTGCCAGCAGCTTAGATGCCGACGGGGGAGGTGCTGAAGCTTTCTTT. It codes for CASSLDADGGGAEAFF.

V is TRBV27 and J is TRBJ1-1; D uncertain. Germline loops: CDR1 MNHEY, CDR2 SMNVEV (reference sequence). This CDR3 has 14 residues. Between the trimmed V and J ends, which lost 8 bases and 2 bases, there was a span of 15 bases. The CDR3 nucleotides are TGTGCCAGCGCCCCGGGTCGGGGAAACACTGAAGCTTTCTTT. It is translated as CASAPGRGNTEAFF.

The chain uses TRBV19 and TRBJ2-1, with D possibly matching TRBD2 (5 bases). This CDR3 comprises 15 residues. With 6 bases removed from V and 4 bases from J, the gap between germline ends came to 16 bases. Per germline, CDR1 LNHDA and CDR2 SQIVND (reference sequence). CDR3 loop: CASRFSGAYYNEQFF. CDR3 in DNA: TGTGCCAGTAGGTTCAGCGGAGCCTATTACAATGAGCAGTTCTTC.